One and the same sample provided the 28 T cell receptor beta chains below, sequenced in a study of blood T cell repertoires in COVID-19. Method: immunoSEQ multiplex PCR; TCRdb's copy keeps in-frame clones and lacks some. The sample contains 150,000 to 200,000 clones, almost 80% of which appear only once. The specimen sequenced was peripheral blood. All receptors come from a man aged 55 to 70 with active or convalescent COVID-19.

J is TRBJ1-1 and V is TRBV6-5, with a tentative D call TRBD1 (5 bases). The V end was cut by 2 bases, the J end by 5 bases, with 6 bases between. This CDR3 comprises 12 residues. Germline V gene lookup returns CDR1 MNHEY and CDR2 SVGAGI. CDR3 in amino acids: CASSYGGTEAFF. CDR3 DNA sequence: TGTGCCAGCAGTTACGGGGGGACTGAAGCTTTCTTT.

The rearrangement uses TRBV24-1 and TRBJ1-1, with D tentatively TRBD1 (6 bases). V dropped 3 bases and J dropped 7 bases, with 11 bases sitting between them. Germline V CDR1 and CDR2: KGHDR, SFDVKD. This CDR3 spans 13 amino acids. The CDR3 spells CATSDPNRDEAFF. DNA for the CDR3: TGTGCCACCAGTGATCCCAACAGGGATGAAGCTTTCTTT.

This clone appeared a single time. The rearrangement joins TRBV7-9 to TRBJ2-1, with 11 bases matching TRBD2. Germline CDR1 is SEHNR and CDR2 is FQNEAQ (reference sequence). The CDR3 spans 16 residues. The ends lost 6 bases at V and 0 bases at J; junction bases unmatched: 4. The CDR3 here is CASRSSGGSSYNEQFF. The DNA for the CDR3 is TGTGCCAGCAGATCTAGCGGGGGGAGCTCCTACAATGAGCAGTTCTTC.

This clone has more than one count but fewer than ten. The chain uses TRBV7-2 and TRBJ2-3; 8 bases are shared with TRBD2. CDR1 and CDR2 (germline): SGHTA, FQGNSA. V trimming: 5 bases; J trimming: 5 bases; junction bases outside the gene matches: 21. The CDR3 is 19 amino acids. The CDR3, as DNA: TGTGCCAGCAGCCAAACCAATAGCGGGACCGGGCGGGCCCAAGATACGCAGTATTTT. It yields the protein CASSQTNSGTGRAQDTQYF.

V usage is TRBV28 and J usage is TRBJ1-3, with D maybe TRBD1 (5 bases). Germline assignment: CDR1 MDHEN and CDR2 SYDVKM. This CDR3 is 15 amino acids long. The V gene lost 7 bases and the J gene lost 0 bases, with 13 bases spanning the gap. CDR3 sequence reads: CASTMGGSSGNTIYF. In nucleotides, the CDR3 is TGTGCCAGCACCATGGGGGGGAGCTCTGGAAACACCATATATTTT.

The CDR3 region has the DNA TGTGCCACCAGTGATGTCATTAGCGGGAGCGACGAGCAGTACTTC. It codes for CATSDVISGSDEQYF. The chain uses TRBV24-1 and TRBJ2-7; TRBD2 aligns across 9 bases. Trimming at V came to 3 bases and at J to 5 bases, leaving 7 bases not matched to a gene. Per the germline V gene, CDR1 is KGHDR and CDR2 is SFDVKD. This CDR3 contains 15 residues.

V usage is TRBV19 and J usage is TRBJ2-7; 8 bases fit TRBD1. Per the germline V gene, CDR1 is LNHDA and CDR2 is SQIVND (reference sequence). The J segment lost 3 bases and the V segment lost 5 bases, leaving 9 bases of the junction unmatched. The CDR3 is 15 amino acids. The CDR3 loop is CASSSGTGLIYEQYF. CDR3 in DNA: TGTGCCAGTAGTTCCGGGACAGGTCTTATCTACGAGCAGTACTTC.

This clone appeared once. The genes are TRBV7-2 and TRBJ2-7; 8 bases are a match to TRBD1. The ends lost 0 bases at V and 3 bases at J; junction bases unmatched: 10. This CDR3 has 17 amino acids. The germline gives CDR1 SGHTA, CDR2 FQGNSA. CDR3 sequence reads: CASSLAGTGVLSYEQYF. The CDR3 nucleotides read TGTGCCAGCAGCTTAGCCGGGACAGGCGTTCTGAGCTACGAGCAGTACTTC.

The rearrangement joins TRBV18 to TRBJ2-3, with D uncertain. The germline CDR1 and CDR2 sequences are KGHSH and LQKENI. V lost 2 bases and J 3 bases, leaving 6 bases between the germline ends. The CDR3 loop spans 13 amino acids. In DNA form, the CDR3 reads TGTGCCAGCTCACCAAAGAGGACAGATACGCAGTATTTT. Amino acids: CASSPKRTDTQYF.

DNA for the CDR3: TGTGCCAGCAGTTTGGGGCAGGGAAATACCTACGAGCAGTACTTC. Its protein product is CASSLGQGNTYEQYF. V gene TRBV28 combines with J gene TRBJ2-7, with a tentative D call TRBD1 (5 bases). V was cut by 3 bases and J by 2 bases, with 14 bases left in between. CDR1 is MDHEN and CDR2 is SYDVKM in the germline V gene. This CDR3 region has 15 residues.

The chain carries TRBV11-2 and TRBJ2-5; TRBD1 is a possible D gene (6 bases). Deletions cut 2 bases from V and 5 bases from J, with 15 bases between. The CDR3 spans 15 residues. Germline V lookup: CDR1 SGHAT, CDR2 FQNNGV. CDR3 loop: CASSLRYRDAETQYF. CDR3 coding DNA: TGTGCCAGCAGCTTAAGGTACAGGGACGCGGAGACCCAGTACTTC.

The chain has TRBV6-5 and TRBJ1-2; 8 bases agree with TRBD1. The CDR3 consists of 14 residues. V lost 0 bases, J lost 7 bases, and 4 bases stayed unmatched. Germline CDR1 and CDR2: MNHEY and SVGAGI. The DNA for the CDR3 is TGTGCCAGCAGTTACTCGACGGGGACAGGTGGCTACACCTTC. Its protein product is CASSYSTGTGGYTF.

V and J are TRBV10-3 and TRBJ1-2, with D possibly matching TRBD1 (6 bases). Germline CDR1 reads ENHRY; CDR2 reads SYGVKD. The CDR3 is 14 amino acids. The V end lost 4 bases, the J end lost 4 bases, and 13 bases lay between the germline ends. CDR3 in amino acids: CAISGGQLIYGYTF. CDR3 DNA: TGTGCCATCAGTGGAGGACAGCTGATCTATGGCTACACCTTC.

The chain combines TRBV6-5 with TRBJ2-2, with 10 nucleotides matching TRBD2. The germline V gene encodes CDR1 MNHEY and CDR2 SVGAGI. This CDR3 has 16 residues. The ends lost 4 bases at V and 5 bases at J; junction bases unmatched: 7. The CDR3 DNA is TGTGCCAGCAGTTGGGGGTCACTAGCGGGAACCGGGGAGCTGTTTTTT. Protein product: CASSWGSLAGTGELFF.

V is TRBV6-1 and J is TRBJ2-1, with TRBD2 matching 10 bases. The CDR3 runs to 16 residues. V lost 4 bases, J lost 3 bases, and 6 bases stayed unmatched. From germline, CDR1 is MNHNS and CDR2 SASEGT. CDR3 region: CASSAQTSGFYNEQFF. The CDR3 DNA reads TGTGCCAGCAGTGCCCAGACTAGCGGGTTCTACAATGAGCAGTTCTTC.

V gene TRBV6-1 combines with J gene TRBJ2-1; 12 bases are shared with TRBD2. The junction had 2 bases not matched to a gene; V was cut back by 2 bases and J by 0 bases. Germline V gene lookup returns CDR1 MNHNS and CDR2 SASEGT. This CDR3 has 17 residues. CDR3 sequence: CASSERGLAGSYNEQFF. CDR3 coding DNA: TGTGCCAGCAGTGAAAGGGGACTAGCGGGCTCCTACAATGAGCAGTTCTTC.

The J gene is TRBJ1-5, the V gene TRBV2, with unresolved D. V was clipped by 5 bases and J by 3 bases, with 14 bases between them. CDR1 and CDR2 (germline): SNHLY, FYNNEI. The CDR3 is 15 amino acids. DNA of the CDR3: TGTGCCAGCAGTCCCCTCATGAGGGACAATCAGCCCCAGCATTTT. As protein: CASSPLMRDNQPQHF.

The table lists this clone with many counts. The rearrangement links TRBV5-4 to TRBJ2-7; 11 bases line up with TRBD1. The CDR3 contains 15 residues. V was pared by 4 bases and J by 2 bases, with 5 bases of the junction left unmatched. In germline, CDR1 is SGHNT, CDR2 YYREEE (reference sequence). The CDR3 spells CASSVPGQGAYEQYF. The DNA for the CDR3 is TGTGCCAGCAGCGTGCCGGGACAGGGGGCCTACGAGCAGTACTTC.

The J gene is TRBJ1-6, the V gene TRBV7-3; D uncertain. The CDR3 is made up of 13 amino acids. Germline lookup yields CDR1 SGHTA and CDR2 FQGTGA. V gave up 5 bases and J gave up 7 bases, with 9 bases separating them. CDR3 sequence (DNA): TGTGCCAGCAGCCAGAGACAAAATTCACCCCTCCACTTT. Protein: CASSQRQNSPLHF.

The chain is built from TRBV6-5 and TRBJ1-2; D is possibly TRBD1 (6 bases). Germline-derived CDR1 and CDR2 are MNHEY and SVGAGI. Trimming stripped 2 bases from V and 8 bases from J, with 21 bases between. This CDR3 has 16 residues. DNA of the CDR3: TGTGCCAGCAGTTACGATCCCTTGACAGGTGACATAGGCTACACCTTC. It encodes CASSYDPLTGDIGYTF.

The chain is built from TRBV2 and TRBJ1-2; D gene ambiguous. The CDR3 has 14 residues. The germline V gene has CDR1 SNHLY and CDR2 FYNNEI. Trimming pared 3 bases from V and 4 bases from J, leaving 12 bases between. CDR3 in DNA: TGTGCCAGCAGTGACATGCAGAGGCGCTATGGCTACACCTTC. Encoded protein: CASSDMQRRYGYTF.

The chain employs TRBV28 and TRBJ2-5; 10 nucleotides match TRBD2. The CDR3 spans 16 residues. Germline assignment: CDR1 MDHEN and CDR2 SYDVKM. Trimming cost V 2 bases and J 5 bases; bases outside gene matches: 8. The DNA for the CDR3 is TGTGCCAGCAGTTTAACTTTAGCGGGAGGAGGGGAGACCCAGTACTTC. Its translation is CASSLTLAGGGETQYF.

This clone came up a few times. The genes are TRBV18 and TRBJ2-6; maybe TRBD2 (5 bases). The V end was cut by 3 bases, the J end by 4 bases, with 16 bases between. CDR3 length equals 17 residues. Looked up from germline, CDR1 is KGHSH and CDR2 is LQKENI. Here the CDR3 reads CASSPGSAGLGANVLTF. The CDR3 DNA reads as TGTGCCAGCTCACCTGGTTCGGCGGGCCTCGGGGCCAACGTCCTGACTTTC.

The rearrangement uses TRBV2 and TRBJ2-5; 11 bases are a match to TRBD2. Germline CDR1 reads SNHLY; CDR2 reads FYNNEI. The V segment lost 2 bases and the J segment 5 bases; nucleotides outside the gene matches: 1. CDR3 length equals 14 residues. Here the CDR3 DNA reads TGTGCCAGCAGTGAATTAGCGGGAGGGGAGACCCAGTACTTC. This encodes CASSELAGGETQYF.

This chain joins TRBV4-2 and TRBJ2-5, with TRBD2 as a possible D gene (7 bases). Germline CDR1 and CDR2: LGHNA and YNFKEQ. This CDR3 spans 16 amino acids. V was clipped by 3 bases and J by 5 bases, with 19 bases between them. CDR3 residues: CASSHPMGRGGETQYF. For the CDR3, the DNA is TGTGCCAGCAGCCACCCTATGGGGAGGGGGGGTGAGACCCAGTACTTC.

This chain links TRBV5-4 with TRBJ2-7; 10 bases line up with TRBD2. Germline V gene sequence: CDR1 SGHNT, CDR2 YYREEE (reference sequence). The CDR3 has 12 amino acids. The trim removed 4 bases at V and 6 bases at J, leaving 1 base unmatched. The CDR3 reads CASSLAGAEQYF. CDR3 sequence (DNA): TGTGCCAGCAGCCTAGCGGGAGCCGAGCAGTACTTC.

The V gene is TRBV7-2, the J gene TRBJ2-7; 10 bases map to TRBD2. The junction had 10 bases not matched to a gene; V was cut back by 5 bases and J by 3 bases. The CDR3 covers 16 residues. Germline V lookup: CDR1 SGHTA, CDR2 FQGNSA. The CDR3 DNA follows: TGTGCCAGCAGCCCCCGGACTAGCGGAGCCCACTACGAGCAGTACTTC. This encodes CASSPRTSGAHYEQYF.

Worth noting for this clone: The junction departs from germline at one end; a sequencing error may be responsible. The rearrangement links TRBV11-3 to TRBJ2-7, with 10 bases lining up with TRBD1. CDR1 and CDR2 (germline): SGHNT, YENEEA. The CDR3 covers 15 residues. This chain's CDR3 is CASSLETGGEYEQYF. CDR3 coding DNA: TGTGCCAGCAGCCTAGAGACAGGGGGCGAATACGAGCAGTACTTC.